This section outlines one T cell receptor (beta chain) sequence together with its context. The sample comes from a study of preoperative IRX-2 immunotherapy in early breast cancer. Treatment denoted: preoperative locoregional IRX-2 cytokine immunotherapy. Here immunoSEQ multiplex PCR was the method, and the copy in TCRdb shows in-frame clones only, minus some. The profile covers around 34,000 clones, with about four fifths appearing a single time and 2.5% taken by the ten largest. V dropped 10 bases and J dropped 4; count of bases not matched to a gene: 13. The germline gives CDR1 MDHEN, CDR2 SYDVKM. CDR3 size: 16 residues.

Sequenced here: lymph node tissue, sampled from a patient treated with IRX-2 immunotherapy. V usage is TRBV28 and J usage is TRBJ2-3, with 11 bases matching TRBD2. This TCR was recovered from a human donor with breast cancer. DNA of the CDR3: TGTGCCACCCAGCCCGCTAGCGGGGGGCGGTCAGATACGCAGTATTTT. It encodes CATQPASGGRSDTQYF. Full variable domain (rest looked up from reference TRBV28 and TRBJ2-3): DVKVTQSSRYLVKRTGEKVFLECVQDMDHENMFWYRQDPGLGLRLIYFSYDVKMKEKGDIPEGYSVSREKKERFSLILESASTNQTSMYLCATQPASGGRSDTQYFGPGTRLTVL.